Shown below are 29 T cell receptor beta chains from a single sample sequenced in a study of CD8 T cells in Susac syndrome. An amount of RNA that ranged from roughly 0.5 to 1 ug was reverse transcribed with random hexamers. Via MiXCR, TCRdb re-called the immunoSEQ multiplex PCR reads, giving one row per CDR3 protein. The sample yields around 200,000 distinct CDR3 sequences, around 94% seen once. The specimen was CD4+ T cells from PBMCs. All receptors derive from a human donor with Susac syndrome.

V is TRBV12-3 or TRBV12-4 and J is TRBJ2-7, with D uncertain. This CDR3 spans 12 amino acids. The V and J ends lost 11 bases and 0 bases respectively, with 11 bases between them. The CDR3, as DNA: TGTGCCTCGACTGTTGACTCCTACGAGCAGTACTTC. Amino acid sequence: CASTVDSYEQYF.

This sequence joins TRBV27 and TRBJ1-2; maybe TRBD1 (5 bases). V lost 3 bases, J lost 8 bases, and 13 bases lay in between. Germline V gene lookup returns CDR1 MNHEY and CDR2 SMNVEV (reference sequence). The CDR3 has 13 residues. CDR3 bases: TGTGCCAGCAGTTTTTCGGGCAGGGAAGGCTACACCTTC. Translating it yields CASSFSGREGYTF.

This clonotype was observed a single time. V and J are TRBV18 and TRBJ2-1; 9 bases line up with TRBD1. The CDR3 has 16 amino acids. The V gene's germline CDR1 is KGHSH and CDR2 LQKENI. V lost 4 bases, J lost 2 bases, and 6 bases stayed unmatched. The CDR3: CASSRGTGITYNEQFF. DNA of the CDR3: TGTGCCAGCTCACGGGGGACAGGGATCACCTACAATGAGCAGTTCTTC.

V usage is TRBV29-1 and J usage is TRBJ2-3; 11 positions match TRBD2. The CDR3 loop spans 15 amino acids. Germline-derived CDR1 and CDR2 are SQVTM and ANQGSEA. J gave up 3 bases and V 6 bases, and 8 bases lay outside the gene matches. The CDR3 DNA follows: TGCAGCGTGGCCCCTACTAGCGGGGGTACAGATACGCAGTATTTT. This gives the protein CSVAPTSGGTDTQYF.

The gene calls are TRBV29-1 and TRBJ1-1; D is perhaps TRBD1 (6 bases). Germline V gene sequence: CDR1 SQVTM, CDR2 ANQGSEA. Trimming took 6 bases from V and 1 from J, leaving 15 bases between them. This CDR3 comprises 14 residues. This chain's CDR3 is CSVENRVGNTEAFF. The CDR3 DNA reads as TGCAGCGTGGAAAACAGGGTTGGGAACACTGAAGCTTTCTTT.

The chain recombines TRBV12-3 or TRBV12-4 with TRBJ1-5; the D is unclear. The V end lost 8 bases, the J end lost 12 bases, and 20 bases lay between the germline ends. This CDR3 contains 13 residues. This CDR3 reads CASEESRSSNQHF. The CDR3 DNA sequence: TGTGCCAGCGAAGAGTCCCGCAGTAGCAACCAGCATTTT.

This clonotype was seen a handful of times. The rearrangement links TRBV7-9 to TRBJ1-1, with D uncertain. The germline gives CDR1 SEHNR, CDR2 FQNEAQ (reference sequence). Trimming shortened V by 2 bases and J by 1 base, and 8 bases separated the two germline ends. The CDR3 runs to 14 residues. The CDR3 here is CASSLRQQNTEAFF. The CDR3 coding sequence is TGTGCCAGCAGCTTAAGGCAGCAGAACACTGAAGCTTTCTTT. The variable domain in full, with the rest retrieved from reference TRBV7-9 and TRBJ1-1, is DTGVSQNPRHKITKRGQNVTFRCDPISEHNRLYWYRQTLGQGPEFLTYFQNEAQLEKSRLLSDRFSAERPKGSFSTLEIQRTEQGDSAMYLCASSLRQQNTEAFFGQGTRLTVV.

J is TRBJ1-5 and V is TRBV20-1; 8 positions agree with TRBD1. Germline-derived CDR1 and CDR2 are DFQATT and SNEGSKA (reference sequence). J was trimmed by 6 bases and V by 3 bases; bases with no gene match: 7. This CDR3 contains 14 residues. The CDR3 protein is CSASGPTGAQPQHF. In DNA, the CDR3 is TGCAGTGCTAGTGGGCCGACAGGGGCTCAGCCCCAGCATTTT.

The V call is TRBV7-9, the J call TRBJ2-1; D remains ambiguous. Germline V gene lookup returns CDR1 SEHNR and CDR2 FQNEAQ (reference sequence). Trimming took off 4 bases at V and 4 bases at J, with 5 bases between the two ends. The CDR3 contains 12 residues. In DNA form, the CDR3 reads TGTGCCAGCAGCTCAATATACAATGAGCAGTTCTTC. This gives the protein CASSSIYNEQFF.

The CDR3 nucleotides read TGCGCCAGCAGCCAAGAGCCCCGGAACCGATGGACTAGCGGGTCGAACACCGGGGAGCTGTTTTTT. Translation: CASSQEPRNRWTSGSNTGELFF. The chain uses TRBV4-3 and TRBJ2-2; 11 bases align to TRBD2. The CDR3 length is 22 residues. J lost 0 bases, V lost 0 bases, and 15 bases had no gene match. Germline lookup yields CDR1 LGHNA and CDR2 YSLEER.

This rearrangement joins TRBV18 to TRBJ1-1, with 9 bases matching TRBD1. The CDR3 contains 16 residues. CDR1 and CDR2 (germline): KGHSH, LQKENI. Trimming cost V 6 bases and J 3 bases; bases outside gene matches: 11. CDR3 sequence reads: CASSPGTGQRDTEAFF. CDR3 nucleotides: TGTGCCAGCTCTCCCGGGACAGGGCAACGCGACACTGAAGCTTTCTTT.

The chain joins TRBV12-3 or TRBV12-4 to TRBJ2-1; D gene ambiguous. The CDR3 is made up of 12 amino acids. V was shortened by 8 bases and J by 4 bases, with 9 bases between the two germline ends. The CDR3 DNA is TGTGCCAGCGGAACTTTGTACAATGAGCAGTTCTTC. Translating it yields CASGTLYNEQFF.

This chain connects TRBV24-1 to TRBJ2-3; D tentatively reads TRBD1 or TRBD2 (7 bases each). This CDR3 has 15 residues. CDR1 and CDR2 from the germline V gene are KGHDR and SFDVKD. Trimming stripped 4 bases from V and 4 bases from J, with 14 bases between. The CDR3 loop reads CATSDQGRGPDTQYF. DNA of the CDR3: TGTGCCACCAGTGACCAGGGGAGGGGGCCAGATACGCAGTATTTT.

V gene TRBV5-1 combines with J gene TRBJ1-1; 8 bases align to TRBD1. Germline V lookup: CDR1 SGHRS, CDR2 YFSETQ. The CDR3 is 14 residues long. The J segment lost 4 bases and the V segment lost 1 base, leaving 3 bases of the junction unmatched. CDR3 loop: CASSLQTGGTEAFF. The CDR3 nucleotides are TGCGCCAGCAGCTTGCAAACAGGGGGCACTGAAGCTTTCTTT.

This clonotype was counted a single time. This sequence joins TRBV2 and TRBJ2-1, with 9 bases lining up with TRBD2. The CDR3 contains 15 residues. Germline V gene lookup returns CDR1 SNHLY and CDR2 FYNNEI. The J segment lost 5 bases and the V segment lost 3 bases, leaving 5 bases of the junction unmatched. In nucleotides, the CDR3 is TGTGCCAGCAGTGACGTAGCGGGGGTTCACAATGAGCAGTTCTTC. It codes for CASSDVAGVHNEQFF.

This rearrangement joins TRBV15 to TRBJ2-5; D is perhaps TRBD1 (6 bases). There are 15 residues in the CDR3. Germline V gene data show CDR1 as LNHNV and CDR2 as YYDKDF (reference sequence). V gave up 4 bases and J gave up 2 bases, with 14 bases separating them. The chain's CDR3 is CATSKGVTGQETQYF. The CDR3 nucleotides read TGTGCCACCAGCAAAGGAGTGACAGGACAAGAGACCCAGTACTTC.

The gene calls are TRBV6-6 and TRBJ2-3; 9 bases line up with TRBD1. V was clipped by 1 base and J by 5 bases; unmatched bases: 4. This CDR3 comprises 15 residues. Germline V gene lookup returns CDR1 MNHNY and CDR2 SVGAGI (reference sequence). CDR3 region: CASSYYGTGKDTQYF. The DNA for the CDR3 is TGTGCCAGCAGTTACTATGGGACAGGGAAAGATACGCAGTATTTT.

The chain uses TRBV20-1 and TRBJ2-2, with D perhaps matching TRBD1 (5 bases). V shed 3 bases and J shed 4 bases, with 15 bases lying between them. The CDR3 is made up of 15 amino acids. The germline V gene has CDR1 DFQATT and CDR2 SNEGSKA (reference sequence). The CDR3 DNA follows: TGCAGTGCTAGTAAACAGGAATTTACCACCGGGGAGCTGTTTTTT. Residues: CSASKQEFTTGELFF.

CDR3 protein: CASSLVGREGYTF. The CDR3 DNA sequence: TGTGCCAGCAGTCTCGTAGGACGGGAAGGCTACACCTTC. V gene TRBV7-2 combines with J gene TRBJ1-2; D remains unclear. Germline-derived CDR1 and CDR2 are SGHTA and FQGNSA. V lost 6 bases, J lost 8 bases, and 16 bases lay in between. The CDR3 extends over 13 amino acids. Complete variable domain (other parts from reference TRBV7-2 and TRBJ1-2): GAGVSQSPSNKVTEKGKDVELRCDPISGHTALYWYRQSLGQGLEFLIYFQGNSAPDKSGLPSDRFSAERTGGSVSTLTIQRTQQEDSAVYLCASSLVGREGYTFGSGTRLTVV.

This chain links TRBV7-7 with TRBJ1-5, with no clear D. V was pared by 6 bases and J by 5 bases, with 17 bases between. This CDR3 has 15 residues. From germline, CDR1 is SSHAT and CDR2 FNYEAQ (reference sequence). The CDR3 loop is CASSLPRDGDQPQHF. For the CDR3, the DNA is TGTGCCAGCAGTTTGCCTAGGGATGGCGATCAGCCCCAGCATTTT.

The chain is built from TRBV20-1 and TRBJ1-6, with D possibly TRBD1 on 5 matching bases. The CDR3 contains 13 residues. Looked up from germline, CDR1 is DFQATT and CDR2 is SNEGSKA (reference sequence). V gave up 0 bases and J gave up 7 bases, with 7 bases separating them. CDR3 nucleotide sequence: TGCAGTGCTAGAGATCGGGGGAATTCACCCCTCCACTTT. Encoded protein: CSARDRGNSPLHF.

V usage is TRBV19 and J usage is TRBJ1-5; D ambiguous. The CDR3 sequence is 13 residues long. CDR1 is LNHDA, CDR2 SQIVND, per germline (reference sequence). Trimming cost V 5 bases and J 7 bases, with 12 bases left between them. The CDR3 spells CASSPGLHQPQHF. The CDR3 DNA is TGTGCCAGTAGTCCCGGACTCCACCAGCCCCAGCATTTT.

The J gene is TRBJ2-5, the V gene TRBV2; D ambiguous. The germline V gene encodes CDR1 SNHLY and CDR2 FYNNEI. Trimming took off 1 base at V and 1 base at J, with 13 bases between the two ends. The CDR3 sequence is 16 residues long. The CDR3 loop is CASSEVSRRPQETQYF. The CDR3 DNA follows: TGTGCCAGCAGTGAAGTCAGTCGGCGGCCCCAAGAGACCCAGTACTTC. Together with reference TRBV2 and TRBJ2-5, the CDR3 gives the full variable domain: EPEVTQTPSHQVTQMGQEVILRCVPISNHLYFYWYRQILGQKVEFLVSFYNNEISEKSEIFDDQFSVERPDGSNFTLKIRSTKLEDSAMYFCASSEVSRRPQETQYFGPGTRLLVL.

The chain uses TRBV3-1 and TRBJ2-1; D is unresolved. Trimming removed 0 bases at V and 9 bases at J, with 12 bases between. Germline CDR1 is LGHDT and CDR2 is YNNKEL (reference sequence). CDR3 size: 14 residues. DNA for the CDR3: TGTGCCAGCAGCCAAGATATAACGGTAGGTGAGCAGTTCTTC. Translating it yields CASSQDITVGEQFF.

This clonotype was recorded once. The V call is TRBV29-1, the J call TRBJ2-3; tentative D call: TRBD1 (6 bases). This CDR3 region has 14 residues. V was shortened by 5 bases and J by 1 base, with 13 bases between the two germline ends. Germline CDR1 reads SQVTM; CDR2 reads ANQGSEA. The CDR3 sequence is CSVSRQERTDTQYF. CDR3 DNA sequence: TGCAGCGTTTCAAGACAGGAACGCACAGATACGCAGTATTTT.

The V and J genes are TRBV19 and TRBJ2-1; D gene uncertain. The germline V gene encodes CDR1 LNHDA and CDR2 SQIVND (reference sequence). The CDR3 covers 15 residues. The V gene lost 6 bases and the J gene lost 0 bases, with 12 bases spanning the gap. In DNA form, the CDR3 reads TGTGCCAGTAGCTGGAGCCGTAGCTCCTACAATGAGCAGTTCTTC. Its protein product is CASSWSRSSYNEQFF. Full variable domain (remainder filled in from reference TRBV19 and TRBJ2-1): DGGITQSPKYLFRKEGQNVTLSCEQNLNHDAMYWYRQDPGQGLRLIYYSQIVNDFQKGDIAEGYSVSREKKESFPLTVTSAQKNPTAFYLCASSWSRSSYNEQFFGPGTRLTVL.

The V and J genes are TRBV7-2 and TRBJ1-2; D unresolved. This CDR3 region has 13 residues. The germline V gene encodes CDR1 SGHTA and CDR2 FQGNSA. V lost 5 bases to trimming and J lost 0 bases, with 7 bases between them. CDR3 loop: CASSPHSNYGYTF. CDR3 DNA sequence: TGTGCCAGCAGCCCCCATTCTAACTATGGCTACACCTTC.

To note about this clonotype: One end of the junction varies from germline; a read error may be responsible. This chain joins TRBV6-6 and TRBJ1-1; 7 nucleotides match TRBD1. The CDR3 is 13 residues long. Germline CDR1 and CDR2: MNHNY and SVGAGI (reference sequence). This CDR3 is CASGYDRDTEAFF. The CDR3 DNA sequence: TGTGCCAGCGGTTATGACAGGGACACTGAAGCTTTCTTT.

CDR3 nucleotides: TGTGCCTGGAGTGTAAATACAGGTTTTGGCTACACCTTC. Translation gives CAWSVNTGFGYTF. The gene calls are TRBV30 and TRBJ1-2, with D possibly matching TRBD1 (5 bases). CDR3 length equals 13 residues. Germline CDR1 reads GTSNPN; CDR2 reads SVGIG (reference sequence). Trimming cost V 0 bases and J 7 bases, with 12 bases left between them.